The 25 T cell receptor beta chains in this list originate from one sample, sequenced in a study of T-cell memory formation after mild COVID-19. TCRdb reprocessed the 5' RACE reads via MiXCR and lists one record per CDR3 protein. Among under 450,000 distinct CDR3 sequences listed, around 22% were seen once. What was sequenced was PBMCs or a T cell subset sorted from them (not recorded which). The origin of the receptors is an adult woman who had mild COVID-19 (a few samples of this study predate the infection). Cell type and time point are not known.

J is TRBJ2-7 and V is TRBV20-1; unclear D gene. Deletions cut 6 bases from V and 1 base from J, with 19 bases between. This CDR3 contains 15 residues. Germline CDR1 and CDR2: DFQATT and SNEGSKA (reference sequence). CDR3 DNA sequence: TGCAGTGCCCCATCTGCGGATGTAGGATCCTACGAGCAGTACTTC. This translates into CSAPSADVGSYEQYF.

In this sample, this clonotype turned up a few times. This sequence joins TRBV6-5 and TRBJ1-6; tentatively, D is TRBD1 (5 bases). Trimming took off 8 bases at V and 11 bases at J, with 16 bases between the two ends. The CDR3 runs 13 residues. Germline-derived CDR1 and CDR2 are MNHEY and SVGAGI. Here the CDR3 reads CASGGSRWAPLHF. DNA of the CDR3: TGTGCCAGCGGGGGGAGTCGATGGGCACCCCTCCACTTT.

This chain joins TRBV12-3 or TRBV12-4 and TRBJ2-2; TRBD1 or TRBD2 may be the D gene (6 bases each). The CDR3 loop spans 15 amino acids. V was trimmed by 5 bases and J by 7 bases, leaving 17 bases between them. This chain's CDR3 is CASSLGGKSGGELFF. The CDR3 bases are TGTGCCAGCAGTCTAGGGGGGAAATCTGGCGGGGAGCTGTTTTTT.

The chain is built from TRBV6-1 and TRBJ1-2; 8 positions agree with TRBD1. This CDR3 comprises 13 residues. The trim removed 4 bases at V and 7 bases at J, leaving 5 bases unmatched. Germline V gives CDR1 MNHNS, CDR2 SASEGT. The CDR3 nucleotides are TGTGCCAGCAGTGTACTGGACAGGGCTGGCTACACCTTC. Its protein product is CASSVLDRAGYTF.

V gene TRBV27 combines with J gene TRBJ2-7; D remains ambiguous. Germline V gives CDR1 MNHEY, CDR2 SMNVEV (reference sequence). CDR3 size: 11 residues. The V gene lost 10 bases and the J gene lost 4 bases, with 11 bases spanning the gap. The DNA of the CDR3 is TGTGCCACCCGAACCCTTTACGAGCAGTACTTC. Translating gives CATRTLYEQYF.

This clonotype was seen more than once but under ten times. The rearrangement uses TRBV2 and TRBJ2-7; D may be TRBD2 (7 bases). V lost 4 bases, J lost 6 bases, and 19 bases lay in between. The CDR3 has 15 amino acids. CDR1 and CDR2 from the germline V gene are SNHLY and FYNNEI. CDR3 amino acids: CASSGDAGALGEQYF. Here the CDR3 DNA reads TGTGCCAGCAGTGGGGATGCGGGGGCGTTGGGCGAGCAGTACTTC. Using reference TRBV2 and TRBJ2-7 for the parts outside the CDR3, the full variable domain is EPEVTQTPSHQVTQMGQEVILRCVPISNHLYFYWYRQILGQKVEFLVSFYNNEISEKSEIFDDQFSVERPDGSNFTLKIRSTKLEDSAMYFCASSGDAGALGEQYFGPGTRLTVT.

This clonotype was counted at least ten times. This chain's CDR3 is CASSQDGVSSYEQYF. CDR3 DNA sequence: TGTGCCAGCAGCCAAGATGGGGTCAGCTCCTACGAGCAGTACTTC. The rearrangement joins TRBV4-2 to TRBJ2-7; D uncertain. CDR1 and CDR2 (germline): LGHNA, YNFKEQ. The CDR3 has 15 residues. The ends were cut back, 0 bases at V and 0 bases at J, with 9 bases in the middle.

This clonotype was found a few times. The chain couples TRBV7-6 to TRBJ1-5, with 8 bases that match TRBD1. Trimming removed 4 bases from V and 6 bases from J; junction bases left unmatched: 8. The length of the CDR3 is 15 residues. The germline gives CDR1 SGHVS, CDR2 FNYEAQ. CDR3 DNA sequence: TGTGCCAGCAGCTCTCAGGGGGCGCGGGGTCAGCCCCAGCATTTT. The encoded protein is CASSSQGARGQPQHF.

The rearrangement links TRBV6-2 or TRBV6-3 to TRBJ2-7; D is possibly TRBD1 or TRBD2 (5 bases each). CDR1 is MNHEY, CDR2 SVGEGT, per germline. The CDR3 length is 17 residues. V lost 2 bases and J 4 bases, leaving 21 bases between the germline ends. The CDR3 DNA is TGTGCCAGCAGTTACCTCCTTCGGGACCCAACTCATTACGAGCAGTACTTC. Translated, it gives CASSYLLRDPTHYEQYF.

The rearrangement joins TRBV3-1 to TRBJ2-3; TRBD2 aligns across 7 bases. V shed 0 bases, J shed 0 bases, and the junction held 3 bases outside the gene matches. Looked up from germline, CDR1 is LGHDT and CDR2 is YNNKEL (reference sequence). This CDR3 has 16 residues. The CDR3 here is CASSQEAGISTDTQYF. In DNA form, the CDR3 reads TGTGCCAGCAGCCAAGAAGCGGGGATTAGCACAGATACGCAGTATTTT.

This clonotype was seen a few times. The junction does not match germline at one end; this may be a read error. This sequence joins TRBV7-6 and TRBJ2-1, with D possibly being TRBD1 or TRBD2 (7 bases each). This CDR3 comprises 16 residues. Per the germline V gene, CDR1 is SGHVS and CDR2 is FNYEAQ. The CDR3 loop reads CASSLGGGQRRGEHFF. Here the CDR3 DNA reads TGTGCCAGCAGCTTAGGCGGGGGACAGCGGAGGGGTGAGCATTTCTTC.

This clonotype has just a few counts. The V and J genes are TRBV12-3 or TRBV12-4 and TRBJ2-7; D not resolved. Between the trimmed V and J ends, which lost 8 bases and 4 bases, there was a span of 18 bases. The CDR3 sequence is 14 residues long. The CDR3 region has the DNA TGTGCCAGCCCCCCGACTCTCGCCCCGTACGAGCAGTACTTC. Translating gives CASPPTLAPYEQYF.

This clonotype has only a few counts. The gene calls are TRBV6-5 and TRBJ1-2; TRBD1 matches 7 bases. The CDR3 is 16 residues long. Trimming removed 2 bases from V and 0 bases from J; junction bases left unmatched: 6. The germline gives CDR1 MNHEY, CDR2 SVGAGI. CDR3 sequence (DNA): TGTGCCAGCAGTTACAACCCACAGGGGTCTAACTATGGCTACACCTTC. Translating it yields CASSYNPQGSNYGYTF.

The V gene is TRBV11-2, the J gene TRBJ2-3; D unresolved. V shed 5 bases and J shed 2 bases, with 11 bases lying between them. CDR3 length: 14 amino acids. Germline assignment: CDR1 SGHAT and CDR2 FQNNGV. CDR3 DNA sequence: TGTGCCAGCAGCCCCAGGATGGTCACAGATACGCAGTATTTT. Its translation is CASSPRMVTDTQYF.

This rearrangement joins TRBV5-1 to TRBJ2-4, with unresolved D. CDR3 length: 13 residues. The V end was cut by 0 bases, the J end by 7 bases, with 8 bases between. CDR1 and CDR2 from the germline V gene are SGHRS and YFSETQ. The CDR3 DNA follows: TGCGCCAGCAGCTTGGACAGTTTGAACATTCAGTACTTC. Translation: CASSLDSLNIQYF. Filled out from reference TRBV5-1 and TRBJ2-4, the complete variable domain reads KAGVTQTPRYLIKTRGQQVTLSCSPISGHRSVSWYQQTPGQGLQFLFEYFSETQRNKGNFPGRFSGRQFSNSRSEMNVSTLELGDSALYLCASSLDSLNIQYFGAGTRLSVL.

The chain employs TRBV4-3 and TRBJ2-7, with D possibly matching TRBD2 (5 bases). The CDR3 has 15 amino acids. Per the germline V gene, CDR1 is LGHNA and CDR2 is YSLEER. V lost 0 bases and J lost 3, with 12 bases in between. This CDR3 reads CASSQDPSGYYEQYF. For the CDR3, the DNA is TGCGCCAGCAGCCAAGATCCCAGCGGCTACTACGAGCAGTACTTC.

This clonotype has more than one count but fewer than ten. The gene calls are TRBV10-3 and TRBJ1-2; no definite D call. This CDR3 comprises 13 residues. V gave up 4 bases and J gave up 3 bases, with 9 bases separating them. Germline V gives CDR1 ENHRY, CDR2 SYGVKD. The CDR3 region is CAISGQEDYGYTF. The CDR3 DNA reads TGTGCCATCAGTGGCCAGGAAGACTATGGCTACACCTTC.

This chain links TRBV20-1 with TRBJ2-5, with 9 bases identical to TRBD2. Germline CDR1 DFQATT, CDR2 SNEGSKA (reference sequence). CDR3 length: 15 amino acids. J was trimmed by 5 bases and V by 3 bases; bases with no gene match: 10. CDR3 in amino acids: CSARGDSGSRETQYF. CDR3 DNA: TGCAGTGCTAGGGGGGATAGCGGGAGTAGGGAGACCCAGTACTTC.

The J gene is TRBJ2-1, the V gene TRBV11-2; D possibly corresponds to TRBD2 (6 bases). There are 13 residues in the CDR3. In germline, CDR1 is SGHAT, CDR2 FQNNGV. V lost 2 bases, J lost 10 bases, and 12 bases lay in between. The CDR3 coding sequence is TGTGCCAGCAGCTTACTGGGGGGAGAGGAGCAGTTCTTC. It codes for CASSLLGGEEQFF. The variable domain in full, completed from reference TRBV11-2 and TRBJ2-1, reads EAGVAQSPRYKIIEKRQSVAFWCNPISGHATLYWYQQILGQGPKLLIQFQNNGVVDDSQLPKDRFSAERLKGVDSTLKIQPAKLEDSAVYLCASSLLGGEEQFFGPGTRLTVL.

This clonotype was observed a few times. The genes are TRBV4-1 and TRBJ2-7, with 10 bases matching TRBD1. The CDR3 consists of 17 residues. Germline lookup yields CDR1 MGHRA and CDR2 YSYEKL. Trimming took 0 bases from V and 4 from J; bases not matched to a gene: 9. CDR3 protein: CASSQDNRQGAWYEQYF. In DNA, the CDR3 is TGCGCCAGCAGCCAAGATAACAGACAGGGGGCATGGTACGAGCAGTACTTC.

The chain has TRBV12-3 or TRBV12-4 and TRBJ2-1, with TRBD1 matching over 9 bases. There are 17 residues in the CDR3. V lost 5 bases, J lost 5 bases, and 13 bases stayed unmatched. The CDR3 is CASSPPGTGTPNNEQFF. In DNA, the CDR3 is TGTGCCAGCAGTCCCCCAGGGACAGGGACTCCCAACAATGAGCAGTTCTTC.

The rearrangement links TRBV7-2 to TRBJ1-1; D is undetermined. V was clipped by 1 base and J by 11 bases, with 11 bases between them. CDR1 SGHTA and CDR2 FQGNSA come from the germline V gene. The CDR3 is made up of 12 amino acids. As DNA, the CDR3 is TGTGCCAGCAGCTTAGGTCCCGGGCTGGCTTTCTTT. Its protein is CASSLGPGLAFF.

This clonotype was seen at least ten times. J is TRBJ2-7 and V is TRBV20-1; D gene ambiguous. V was shortened by 5 bases and J by 4 bases, with 9 bases between the two germline ends. The CDR3 covers 11 residues. Germline CDR1 DFQATT, CDR2 SNEGSKA (reference sequence). The CDR3 here is CSALTSYEQYF. For the CDR3, the DNA is TGCAGTGCTCTTACCTCATACGAGCAGTACTTC.

The chain joins TRBV2 to TRBJ1-2; 9 nucleotides align to TRBD1. This CDR3 spans 13 amino acids. Per germline, CDR1 SNHLY and CDR2 FYNNEI. Trimming took 6 bases from V and 8 from J; bases not matched to a gene: 7. This CDR3 reads CASRLDRGVGYTF. The CDR3 DNA reads as TGTGCCAGCAGGCTGGACAGGGGTGTAGGCTACACCTTC.

This clonotype was found many times. The chain combines TRBV7-9 with TRBJ1-5, with D possibly TRBD1 on 5 matching bases. Trimming removed 8 bases at V and 4 bases at J, with 9 bases between. The CDR3 loop spans 12 amino acids. Germline values: CDR1 SEHNR, CDR2 FQNEAQ (reference sequence). CDR3 coding DNA: TGTGCCAGCTCTGCAGGGAATCAGCCCCAGCATTTT. It codes for CASSAGNQPQHF.